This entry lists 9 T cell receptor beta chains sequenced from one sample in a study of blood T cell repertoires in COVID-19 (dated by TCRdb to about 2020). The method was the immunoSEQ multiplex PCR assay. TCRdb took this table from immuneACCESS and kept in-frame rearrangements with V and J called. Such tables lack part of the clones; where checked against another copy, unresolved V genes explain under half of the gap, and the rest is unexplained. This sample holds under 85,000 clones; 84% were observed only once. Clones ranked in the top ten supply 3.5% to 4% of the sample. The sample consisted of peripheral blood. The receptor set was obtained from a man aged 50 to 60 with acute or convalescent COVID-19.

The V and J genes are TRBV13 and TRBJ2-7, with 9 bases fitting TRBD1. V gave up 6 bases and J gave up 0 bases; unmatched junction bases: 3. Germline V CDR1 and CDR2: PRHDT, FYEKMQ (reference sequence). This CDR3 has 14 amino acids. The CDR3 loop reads CASRGQGSSYEQYF. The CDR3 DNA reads TGTGCCAGCAGGGGACAGGGTAGCTCCTACGAGCAGTACTTC.

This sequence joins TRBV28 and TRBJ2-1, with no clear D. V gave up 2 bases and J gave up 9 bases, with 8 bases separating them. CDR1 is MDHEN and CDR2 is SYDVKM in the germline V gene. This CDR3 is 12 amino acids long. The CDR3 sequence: CASSLLGAEQFF. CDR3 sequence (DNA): TGTGCCAGCAGTTTACTTGGAGCTGAGCAGTTCTTC. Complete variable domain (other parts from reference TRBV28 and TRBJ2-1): DVKVTQSSRYLVKRTGEKVFLECVQDMDHENMFWYRQDPGLGLRLIYFSYDVKMKEKGDIPEGYSVSREKKERFSLILESASTNQTSMYLCASSLLGAEQFFGPGTRLTVL.

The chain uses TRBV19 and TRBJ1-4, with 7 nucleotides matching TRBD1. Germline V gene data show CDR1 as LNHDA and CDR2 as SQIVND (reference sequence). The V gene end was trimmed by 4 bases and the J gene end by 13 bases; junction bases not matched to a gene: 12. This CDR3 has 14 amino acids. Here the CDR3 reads CASSKDRSLSRLFF. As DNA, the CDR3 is TGTGCCAGTAGTAAGGACAGGTCCCTAAGTCGACTGTTTTTT.

The CDR3 DNA reads as TGTGCCAGCTCACCAGGACAGGGATACTATGGCTACACCTTC. Protein sequence: CASSPGQGYYGYTF. V and J are TRBV18 and TRBJ1-2, with 8 bases fitting TRBD1. The junction had 2 bases not matched to a gene; V was cut back by 2 bases and J by 3 bases. The germline CDR1 and CDR2 sequences are KGHSH and LQKENI. The CDR3 contains 14 residues.

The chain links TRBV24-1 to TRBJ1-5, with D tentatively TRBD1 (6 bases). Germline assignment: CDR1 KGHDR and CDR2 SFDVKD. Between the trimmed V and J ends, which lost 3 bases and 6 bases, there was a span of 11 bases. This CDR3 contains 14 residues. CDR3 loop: CATSDRDNGQPQHF. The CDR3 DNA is TGTGCCACCAGTGATAGGGACAACGGTCAGCCCCAGCATTTT.

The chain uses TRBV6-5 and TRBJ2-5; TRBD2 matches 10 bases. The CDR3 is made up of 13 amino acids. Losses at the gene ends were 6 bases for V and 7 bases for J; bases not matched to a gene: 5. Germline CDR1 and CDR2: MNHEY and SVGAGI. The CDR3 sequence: CASRTSGAGTQYF. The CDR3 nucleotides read TGTGCCAGCAGAACTAGCGGGGCGGGGACCCAGTACTTC.

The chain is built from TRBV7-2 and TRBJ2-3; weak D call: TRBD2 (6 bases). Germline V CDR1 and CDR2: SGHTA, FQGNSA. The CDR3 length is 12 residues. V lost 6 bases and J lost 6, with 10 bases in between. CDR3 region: CASSFSGDTQYF. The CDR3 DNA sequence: TGTGCCAGCAGTTTTAGCGGCGATACGCAGTATTTT.

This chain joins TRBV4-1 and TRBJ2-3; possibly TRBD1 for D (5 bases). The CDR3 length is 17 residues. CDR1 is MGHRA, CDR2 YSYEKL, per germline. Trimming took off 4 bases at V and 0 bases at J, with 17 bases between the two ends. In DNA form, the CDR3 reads TGCGCCAGCAGCCCACGTAGGACAACGGGTAGCACAGATACGCAGTATTTT. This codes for CASSPRRTTGSTDTQYF.

CDR3 amino acids: CASSYGAENSPLHF. Here the CDR3 DNA reads TGTGCCAGCAGTTACGGGGCCGAAAATTCACCCCTCCACTTT. V is TRBV6-2 or TRBV6-3 and J is TRBJ1-6, with D perhaps TRBD1 (5 bases). This CDR3 has 14 residues. Trimming removed 2 bases from V and 7 bases from J, with 9 bases in between. Germline V CDR1 and CDR2: MNHEY, SVGEGT.